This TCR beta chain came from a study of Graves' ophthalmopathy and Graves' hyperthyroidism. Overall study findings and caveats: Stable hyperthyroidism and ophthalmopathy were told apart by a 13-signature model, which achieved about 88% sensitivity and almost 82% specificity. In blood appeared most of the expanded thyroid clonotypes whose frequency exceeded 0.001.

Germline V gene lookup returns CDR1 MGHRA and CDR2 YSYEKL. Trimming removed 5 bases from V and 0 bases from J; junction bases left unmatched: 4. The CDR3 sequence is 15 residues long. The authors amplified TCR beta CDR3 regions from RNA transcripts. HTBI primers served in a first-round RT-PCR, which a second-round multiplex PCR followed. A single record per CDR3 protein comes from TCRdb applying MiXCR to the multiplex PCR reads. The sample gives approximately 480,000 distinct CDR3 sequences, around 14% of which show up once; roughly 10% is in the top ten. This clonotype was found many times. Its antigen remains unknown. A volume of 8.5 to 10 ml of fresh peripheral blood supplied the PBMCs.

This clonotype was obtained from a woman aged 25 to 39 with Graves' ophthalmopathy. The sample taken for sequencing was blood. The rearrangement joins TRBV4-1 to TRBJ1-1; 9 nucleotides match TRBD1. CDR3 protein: CASSDRGGMNTEAFF. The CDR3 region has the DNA TGCGCCAGCAGCGACAGGGGGGGGATGAACACTGAAGCTTTCTTT.